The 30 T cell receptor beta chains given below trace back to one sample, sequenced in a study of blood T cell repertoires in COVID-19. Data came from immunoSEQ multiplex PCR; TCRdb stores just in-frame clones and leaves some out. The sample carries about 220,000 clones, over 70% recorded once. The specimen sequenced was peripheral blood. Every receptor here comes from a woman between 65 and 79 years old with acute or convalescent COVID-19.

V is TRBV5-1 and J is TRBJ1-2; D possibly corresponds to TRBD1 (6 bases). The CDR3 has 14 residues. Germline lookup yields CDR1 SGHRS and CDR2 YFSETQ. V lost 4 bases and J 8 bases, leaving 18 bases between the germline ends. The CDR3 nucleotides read TGCGCCAGCAGCCCGGTGTTGAGGGGGGGCGGCTACACCTTC. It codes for CASSPVLRGGGYTF.

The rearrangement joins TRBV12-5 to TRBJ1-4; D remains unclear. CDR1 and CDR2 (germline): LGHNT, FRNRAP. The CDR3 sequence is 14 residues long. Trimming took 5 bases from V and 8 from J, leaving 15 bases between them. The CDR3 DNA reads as TGTGCTAGTGGTCATAGCACGATGGAGGAAAAACTGTTTTTT. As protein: CASGHSTMEEKLFF.

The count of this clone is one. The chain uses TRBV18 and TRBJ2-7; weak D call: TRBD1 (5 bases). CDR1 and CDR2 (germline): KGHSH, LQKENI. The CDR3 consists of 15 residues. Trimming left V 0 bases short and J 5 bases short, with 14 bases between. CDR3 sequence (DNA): TGTGCCAGCTCACCACCGGGCAGGGTGACGAACGAGCAGTACTTC. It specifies CASSPPGRVTNEQYF.

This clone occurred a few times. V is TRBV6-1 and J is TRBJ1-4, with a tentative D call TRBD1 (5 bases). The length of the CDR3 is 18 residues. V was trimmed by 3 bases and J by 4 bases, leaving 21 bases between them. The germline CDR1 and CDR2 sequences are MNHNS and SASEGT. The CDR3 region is CASSEGWAFGGFNEKLFF. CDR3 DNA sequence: TGTGCCAGCAGTGAGGGATGGGCTTTCGGGGGGTTTAATGAAAAACTGTTTTTT.

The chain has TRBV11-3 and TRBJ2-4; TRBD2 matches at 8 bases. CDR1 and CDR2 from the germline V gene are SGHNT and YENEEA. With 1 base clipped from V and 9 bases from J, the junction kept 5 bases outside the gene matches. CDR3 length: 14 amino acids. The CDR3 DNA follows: TGTGCCAGCAGCTTAGCGAGTGCGGGGGGCATTCAGTACTTC. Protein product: CASSLASAGGIQYF.

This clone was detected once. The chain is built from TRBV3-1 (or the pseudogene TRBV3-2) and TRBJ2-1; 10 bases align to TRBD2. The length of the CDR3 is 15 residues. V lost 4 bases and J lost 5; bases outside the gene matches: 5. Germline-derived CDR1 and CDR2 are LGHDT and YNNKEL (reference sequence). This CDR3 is CASSLRSGGHNEQFF. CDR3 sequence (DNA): TGTGCCAGCAGCCTCCGTAGCGGGGGGCACAATGAGCAGTTCTTC.

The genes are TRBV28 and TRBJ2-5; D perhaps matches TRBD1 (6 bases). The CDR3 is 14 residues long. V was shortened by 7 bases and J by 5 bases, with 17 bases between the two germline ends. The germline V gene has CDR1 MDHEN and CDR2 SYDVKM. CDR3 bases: TGTGCCAGCACCCGCAGGGGCTCTCGGGAGACCCAGTACTTC. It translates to CASTRRGSRETQYF.

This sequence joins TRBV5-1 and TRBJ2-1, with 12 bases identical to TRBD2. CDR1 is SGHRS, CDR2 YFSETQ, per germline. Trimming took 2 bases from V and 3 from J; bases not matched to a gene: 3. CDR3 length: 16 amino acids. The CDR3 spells CASSFGLAGIYNEQFF. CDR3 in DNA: TGCGCCAGCAGCTTTGGACTAGCGGGGATCTACAATGAGCAGTTCTTC.

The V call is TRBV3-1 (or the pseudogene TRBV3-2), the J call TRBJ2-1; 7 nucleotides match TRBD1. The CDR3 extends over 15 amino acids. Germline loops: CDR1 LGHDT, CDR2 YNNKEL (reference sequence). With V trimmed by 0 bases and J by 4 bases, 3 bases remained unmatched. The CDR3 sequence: CASSQDRQGYNEQFF. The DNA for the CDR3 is TGTGCCAGCAGCCAAGATCGACAGGGATACAATGAGCAGTTCTTC.

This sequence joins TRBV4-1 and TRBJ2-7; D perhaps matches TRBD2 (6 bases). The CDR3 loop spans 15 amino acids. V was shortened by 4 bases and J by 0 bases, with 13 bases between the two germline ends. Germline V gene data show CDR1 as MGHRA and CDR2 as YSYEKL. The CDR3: CASSPRGASSYEQYF. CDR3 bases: TGCGCCAGCAGCCCCCGCGGGGCGAGCTCCTACGAGCAGTACTTC.

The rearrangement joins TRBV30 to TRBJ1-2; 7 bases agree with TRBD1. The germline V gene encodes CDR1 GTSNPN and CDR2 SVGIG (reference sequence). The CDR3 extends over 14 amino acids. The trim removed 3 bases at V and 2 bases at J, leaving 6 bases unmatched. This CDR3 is CAWRLGGRNYGYTF. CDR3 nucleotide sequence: TGTGCCTGGAGGTTAGGGGGCAGAAACTATGGCTACACCTTC.

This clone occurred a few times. CDR3 sequence (DNA): TGTGCCAGTAGTATTAGTAGGACAGATCTCTATGGCTACACCTTC. Translated: CASSISRTDLYGYTF. The gene calls are TRBV19 and TRBJ1-2, with D possibly matching TRBD1 (6 bases). Looked up from germline, CDR1 is LNHDA and CDR2 is SQIVND (reference sequence). The CDR3 runs to 15 residues. V lost 3 bases to trimming and J lost 4 bases, with 15 bases between them.

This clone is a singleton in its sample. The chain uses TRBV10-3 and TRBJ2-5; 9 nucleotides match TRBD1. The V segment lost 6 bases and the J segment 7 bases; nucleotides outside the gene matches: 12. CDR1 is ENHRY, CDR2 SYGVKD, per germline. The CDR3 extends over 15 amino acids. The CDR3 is CAISLTGGIDGTQYF. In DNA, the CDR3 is TGTGCCATCAGCCTAACAGGGGGCATAGATGGGACCCAGTACTTC.

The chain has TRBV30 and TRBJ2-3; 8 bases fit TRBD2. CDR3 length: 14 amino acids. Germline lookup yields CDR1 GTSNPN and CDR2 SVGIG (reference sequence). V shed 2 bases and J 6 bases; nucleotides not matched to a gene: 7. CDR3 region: CAWSRGGPRDTQYF. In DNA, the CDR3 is TGTGCCTGGAGTCGGGGGGGGCCGAGGGATACGCAGTATTTT.

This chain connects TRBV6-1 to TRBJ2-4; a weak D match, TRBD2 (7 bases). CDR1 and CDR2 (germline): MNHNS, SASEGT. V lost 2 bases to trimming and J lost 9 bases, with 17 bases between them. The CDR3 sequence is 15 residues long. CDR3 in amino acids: CASSERSGGGGIQYF. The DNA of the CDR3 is TGTGCCAGCAGTGAAAGGTCTGGGGGGGGCGGCATTCAGTACTTC.

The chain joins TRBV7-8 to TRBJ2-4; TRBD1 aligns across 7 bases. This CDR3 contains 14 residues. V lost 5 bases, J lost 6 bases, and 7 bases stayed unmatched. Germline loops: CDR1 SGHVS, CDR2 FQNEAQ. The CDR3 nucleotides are TGTGCCAGCAGCCCCGGGACAGTCGGAAACATTCAGTACTTC. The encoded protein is CASSPGTVGNIQYF.

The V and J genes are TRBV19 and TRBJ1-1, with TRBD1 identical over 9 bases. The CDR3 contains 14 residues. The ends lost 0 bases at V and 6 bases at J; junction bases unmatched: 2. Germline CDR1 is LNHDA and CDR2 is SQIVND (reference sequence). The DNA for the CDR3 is TGTGCCAGTAGTATAGATGGGACAGGGCCTGAAGCTTTCTTT. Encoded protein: CASSIDGTGPEAFF.

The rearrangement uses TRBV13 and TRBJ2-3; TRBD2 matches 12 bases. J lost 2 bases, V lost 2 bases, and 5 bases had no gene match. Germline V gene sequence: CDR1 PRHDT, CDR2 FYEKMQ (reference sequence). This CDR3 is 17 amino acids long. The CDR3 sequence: CASSLIGLAGTTDTQYF. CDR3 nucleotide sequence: TGTGCCAGCAGCTTAATCGGACTAGCGGGGACCACAGATACGCAGTATTTT.

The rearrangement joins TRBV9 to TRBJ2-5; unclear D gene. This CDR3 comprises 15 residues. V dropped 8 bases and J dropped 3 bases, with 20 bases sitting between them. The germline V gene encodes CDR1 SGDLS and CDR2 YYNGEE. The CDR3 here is CASSPPGLNKETQYF. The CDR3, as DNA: TGTGCCAGTTCCCCCCCTGGGCTAAATAAAGAGACCCAGTACTTC.

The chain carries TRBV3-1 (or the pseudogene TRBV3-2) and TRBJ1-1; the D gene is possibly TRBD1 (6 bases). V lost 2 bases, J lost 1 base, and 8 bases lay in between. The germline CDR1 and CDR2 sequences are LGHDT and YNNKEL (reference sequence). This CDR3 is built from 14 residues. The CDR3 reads CASSQRDKNTEAFF. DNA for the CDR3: TGTGCCAGCAGCCAAAGGGACAAGAACACTGAAGCTTTCTTT.

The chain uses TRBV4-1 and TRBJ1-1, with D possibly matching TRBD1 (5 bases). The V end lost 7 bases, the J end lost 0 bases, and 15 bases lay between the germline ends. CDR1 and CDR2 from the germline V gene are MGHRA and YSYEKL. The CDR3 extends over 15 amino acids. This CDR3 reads CASKHIGVMNTEAFF. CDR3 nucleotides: TGCGCCAGCAAACACATAGGGGTGATGAACACTGAAGCTTTCTTT.

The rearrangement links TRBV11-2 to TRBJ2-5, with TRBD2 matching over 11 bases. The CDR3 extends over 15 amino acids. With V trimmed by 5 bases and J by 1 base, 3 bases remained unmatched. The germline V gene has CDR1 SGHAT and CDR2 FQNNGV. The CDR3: CASSVGTSGQETQYF. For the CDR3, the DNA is TGTGCCAGCAGCGTCGGGACTAGCGGCCAAGAGACCCAGTACTTC.

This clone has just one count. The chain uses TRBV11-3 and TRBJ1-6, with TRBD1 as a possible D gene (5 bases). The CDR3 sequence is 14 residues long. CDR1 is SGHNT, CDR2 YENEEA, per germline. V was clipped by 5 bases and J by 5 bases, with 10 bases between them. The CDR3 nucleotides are TGTGCCAGCAGCGCGGGACCGAATAATTCACCCCTCCACTTT. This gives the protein CASSAGPNNSPLHF. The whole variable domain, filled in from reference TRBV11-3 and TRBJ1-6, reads EAGVVQSPRYKIIEKKQPVAFWCNPISGHNTLYWYLQNLGQGPELLIRYENEEAVDDSQLPKDRFSAERLKGVDSTLKIQPAELGDSAVYLCASSAGPNNSPLHFGNGTRLTVT.

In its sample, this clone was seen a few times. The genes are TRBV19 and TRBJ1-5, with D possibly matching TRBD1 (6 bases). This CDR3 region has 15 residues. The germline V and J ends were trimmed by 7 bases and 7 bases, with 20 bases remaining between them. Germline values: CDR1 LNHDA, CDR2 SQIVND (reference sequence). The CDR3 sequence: CASTPVAGGRQPQHF. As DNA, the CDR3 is TGTGCCAGTACCCCAGTCGCGGGGGGCAGGCAGCCCCAGCATTTT.

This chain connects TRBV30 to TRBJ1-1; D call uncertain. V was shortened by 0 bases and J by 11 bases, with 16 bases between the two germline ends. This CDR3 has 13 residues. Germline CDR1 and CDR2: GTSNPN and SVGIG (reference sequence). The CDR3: CAWSVLGSTGAFF. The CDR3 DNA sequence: TGTGCCTGGAGTGTACTGGGCAGTACTGGTGCTTTCTTT.

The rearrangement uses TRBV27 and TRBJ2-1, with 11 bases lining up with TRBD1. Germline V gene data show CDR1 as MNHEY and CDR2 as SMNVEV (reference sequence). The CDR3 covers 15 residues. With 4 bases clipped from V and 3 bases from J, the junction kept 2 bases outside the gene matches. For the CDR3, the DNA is TGTGCCAGCAGTTCGGGACAGGGGGTCTACAATGAGCAGTTCTTC. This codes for CASSSGQGVYNEQFF.

The CDR3 nucleotides are TGTGCCAGCAGCCAAGAAATTTACGGGAGCTCCTATAATTCACCCCTCCACTTT. This translates into CASSQEIYGSSYNSPLHF. V gene TRBV3-1 (or the pseudogene TRBV3-2) combines with J gene TRBJ1-6, with no clear D. Germline V gene lookup returns CDR1 LGHDT and CDR2 YNNKEL (reference sequence). V lost 0 bases and J 0 bases, leaving 12 bases between the germline ends. The CDR3 is 18 residues long.

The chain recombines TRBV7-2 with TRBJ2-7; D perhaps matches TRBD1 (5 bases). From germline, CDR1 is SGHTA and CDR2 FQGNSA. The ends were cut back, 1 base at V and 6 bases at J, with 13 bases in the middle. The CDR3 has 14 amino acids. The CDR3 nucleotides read TGTGCCAGCAGCTTAGGGGGCGTCGGGTCCGAGCAGTACTTC. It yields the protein CASSLGGVGSEQYF.

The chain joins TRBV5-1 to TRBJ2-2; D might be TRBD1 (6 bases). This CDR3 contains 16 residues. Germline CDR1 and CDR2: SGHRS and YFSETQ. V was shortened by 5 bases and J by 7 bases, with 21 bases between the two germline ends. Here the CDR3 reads CASSLERTELYGELFF. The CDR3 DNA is TGCGCCAGCAGTCTTGAGCGGACAGAACTTTACGGGGAGCTGTTTTTT.

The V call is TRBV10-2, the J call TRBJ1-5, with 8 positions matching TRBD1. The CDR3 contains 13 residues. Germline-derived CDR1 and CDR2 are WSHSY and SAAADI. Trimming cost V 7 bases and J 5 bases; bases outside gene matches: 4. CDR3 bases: TGCGCCAGCACGGACAGGGATGATCAGCCCCAGCATTTT. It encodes CASTDRDDQPQHF.